These 11 T cell receptor beta chains were all obtained from the same sample, sequenced in a study of blood T cells in healthy people across ages. With a J-beta primer mix and a sample-barcoded 5' primer, a second PCR ran roughly 6 to 12 cycles. TCRdb re-called the 5' RACE reads through MiXCR, storing one row per CDR3 protein. The sample has roughly 680,000 distinct CDR3 sequences; around 21% are singletons. The sequencing input was blood. The receptors were gathered from a man aged 70-80 years in good health.

The V and J genes are TRBV11-2 and TRBJ2-7, with 7 bases that match TRBD2. The CDR3 spans 16 residues. J was trimmed by 4 bases and V by 6 bases; bases with no gene match: 15. The V gene's germline CDR1 is SGHAT and CDR2 FQNNGV. The CDR3 here is CASSNMGGLGVYEQYF. The CDR3 nucleotides are TGTGCCAGCAGTAACATGGGAGGACTAGGAGTATACGAGCAGTACTTC.

This clonotype was found a few times. The chain links TRBV7-2 to TRBJ2-5; no clear D gene. The CDR3 is made up of 14 amino acids. Per germline, CDR1 SGHTA and CDR2 FQGNSA. Trimming left V 1 base short and J 2 bases short, with 8 bases between. The CDR3 DNA follows: TGTGCCAGCAGCTTAGGGTCCCCTCAAGAGACCCAGTACTTC. As protein: CASSLGSPQETQYF.

The chain joins TRBV28 to TRBJ2-3, with D unresolved. Germline V gene lookup returns CDR1 MDHEN and CDR2 SYDVKM. The germline V and J ends were trimmed by 1 base and 4 bases, with 15 bases remaining between them. The CDR3 runs to 16 residues. DNA of the CDR3: TGTGCCAGCAGTTTATCGAGCACCATGTCCTCAGATACGCAGTATTTT. This codes for CASSLSSTMSSDTQYF.

This chain links TRBV6-1 with TRBJ2-7; D gene uncertain. Per the germline V gene, CDR1 is MNHNS and CDR2 is SASEGT. CDR3 length equals 17 residues. Trimming took 4 bases from V and 4 from J, leaving 23 bases between them. DNA of the CDR3: TGTGCCAGCAGTGGACGTCAAGGATCTACTCCTAGTTACGAGCAGTACTTC. Translating it yields CASSGRQGSTPSYEQYF.

In its sample, this clonotype was seen a few times. The chain uses TRBV5-1 and TRBJ2-1; 11 nucleotides agree with TRBD2. Germline V gene data show CDR1 as SGHRS and CDR2 as YFSETQ. V shed 3 bases, J shed 4 bases, and the junction held 9 bases outside the gene matches. The CDR3 length is 17 residues. The CDR3 spells CASSSSSGTSGYNEQFF. Here the CDR3 DNA reads TGCGCCAGCAGCTCCTCTTCCGGGACTAGCGGTTACAATGAGCAGTTCTTC.

With regard to this clonotype: It may be a read error: a sequence one base away is much more abundant. The rearrangement joins TRBV3-1 to TRBJ2-1; D unresolved. The CDR3 is 11 amino acids. The germline gives CDR1 LGHDT, CDR2 YNNKEL (reference sequence). The CDR3 DNA reads as TGTGCCGGCAGCCAAGGCCATGAGCAGTTCTTC. This translates into CAGSQGHEQFF.

This clonotype was seen a single time. The V call is TRBV4-3, the J call TRBJ2-3; D gene unclear. The germline gives CDR1 LGHNA, CDR2 YSLEER. V dropped 2 bases and J dropped 6 bases, with 18 bases sitting between them. CDR3 size: 16 residues. The chain's CDR3 is CASSQILAWSTDTQYF. CDR3 in DNA: TGCGCCAGCAGCCAAATTTTGGCATGGTCCACGGATACGCAGTATTTT.

This rearrangement joins TRBV18 to TRBJ2-7, with D unclear. Trimming stripped 2 bases from V and 7 bases from J, with 15 bases between. This CDR3 has 14 amino acids. CDR1 KGHSH and CDR2 LQKENI come from the germline V gene. The CDR3, as DNA: TGTGCCAGCTCACCATCGAGCGTCACGCGGGAGCAGTACTTC. This translates into CASSPSSVTREQYF.

The V gene is TRBV20-1, the J gene TRBJ1-3, with D possibly matching TRBD1 (6 bases). Germline V gene data show CDR1 as DFQATT and CDR2 as SNEGSKA (reference sequence). Trimming stripped 3 bases from V and 2 bases from J, with 14 bases between. The CDR3 consists of 15 residues. The CDR3 DNA reads TGCAGTGCTAGGAACACAGGGAGCCCTGGAAACACCATATATTTT. Translated, it gives CSARNTGSPGNTIYF.

This clonotype showed up just a few times. The CDR3 coding sequence is TGTGCCAGCAGCTTAGGTACAGCTAGCGGGTTCAATGAGCAGTTCTTC. Its translation: CASSLGTASGFNEQFF. The chain uses TRBV7-2 and TRBJ2-7; 8 bases fit TRBD2. The tail of the sequence fits TRBJ2-1 better, so the J call may be wrong. This CDR3 has 16 amino acids. CDR1 and CDR2 from the germline V gene are SGHTA and FQGNSA.

This clonotype showed up just a few times. This chain joins TRBV9 and TRBJ2-1, with D uncertain. The CDR3 is 16 amino acids. CDR1 is SGDLS, CDR2 YYNGEE, per germline. With 0 bases removed from V and 6 bases from J, the gap between germline ends came to 16 bases. The CDR3: CASSVGAQSPSNEQFF. The CDR3 nucleotides read TGTGCCAGCAGCGTAGGAGCCCAGAGCCCGAGCAATGAGCAGTTCTTC.